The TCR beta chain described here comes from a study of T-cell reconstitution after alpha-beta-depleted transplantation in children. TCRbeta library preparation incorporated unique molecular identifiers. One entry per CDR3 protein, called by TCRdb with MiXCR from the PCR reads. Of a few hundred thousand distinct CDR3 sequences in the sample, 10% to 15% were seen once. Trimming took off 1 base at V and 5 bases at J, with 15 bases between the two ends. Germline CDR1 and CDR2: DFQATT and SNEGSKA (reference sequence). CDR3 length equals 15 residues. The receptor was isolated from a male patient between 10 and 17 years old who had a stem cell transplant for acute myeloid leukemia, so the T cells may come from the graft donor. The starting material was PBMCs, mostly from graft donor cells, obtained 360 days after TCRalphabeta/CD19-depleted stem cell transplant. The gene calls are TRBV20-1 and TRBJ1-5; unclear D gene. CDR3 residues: CSARAQGLFHQPQHF. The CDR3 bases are TGCAGTGCTAGAGCTCAAGGACTTTTTCATCAGCCCCAGCATTTT.